These 20 T cell receptor beta chains were sequenced from one sample in a study of blood T cell repertoires in COVID-19. Repertoires were generated with immunoSEQ multiplex PCR, while TCRdb's copy carries only in-frame clones and drops some. The sample lists a few hundred thousand clones, approximately 90% occurring once. Material: peripheral blood. All receptors come from a woman aged 45-60 years with COVID-19, enrolled during active disease.

The chain is built from TRBV2 and TRBJ2-7, with 14 bases fitting TRBD2. V lost 5 bases, J lost 2 bases, and 11 bases stayed unmatched. CDR1 and CDR2 (germline): SNHLY, FYNNEI. This CDR3 has 18 residues. The CDR3 here is CASSPLGLAGGQPYEQYF. CDR3 DNA: TGTGCCAGCAGTCCCCTCGGACTAGCGGGGGGCCAACCCTACGAGCAGTACTTC.

The J gene is TRBJ2-2, the V gene TRBV7-3; TRBD1 matches 9 bases. Germline CDR1 SGHTA, CDR2 FQGTGA. The CDR3 totals 15 residues. V shed 4 bases and J 1 base; nucleotides not matched to a gene: 1. This CDR3 reads CASSSGQGNTGELFF. CDR3 bases: TGTGCCAGCAGCTCGGGACAGGGGAACACCGGGGAGCTGTTTTTT.

J is TRBJ2-1 and V is TRBV5-6; D is uncertain. CDR3 length: 14 residues. The germline gives CDR1 SGHDT, CDR2 YYEEEE. V lost 4 bases to trimming and J lost 7 bases, with 15 bases between them. The chain's CDR3 is CASSPIFSMNEQFF. CDR3 nucleotide sequence: TGTGCCAGCAGCCCAATTTTTAGCATGAATGAGCAGTTCTTC.

The V call is TRBV21-1, the J call TRBJ1-2; the D call of TRBD1 is as the table states it, not checked on the DNA. TRBV21-1 is deemed a pseudogene. The CDR3 is 17 residues long. CDR3 loop: CASSRGTRRSPNYGYTF. In DNA, the CDR3 is TGTGCCAGCAGCAGGGGGACAAGAAGAAGTCCTAACTATGGCTACACCTTC.

V is TRBV18 and J is TRBJ1-5, with a possible D match to TRBD1 (6 bases). This CDR3 spans 16 amino acids. V lost 6 bases and J 6 bases, leaving 21 bases between the germline ends. CDR1 is KGHSH and CDR2 is LQKENI in the germline V gene. The DNA for the CDR3 is TGTGCCAGCTCGGGAAGTACGGGGGGCGCGGGTCAGCCCCAGCATTTT. Amino acid sequence: CASSGSTGGAGQPQHF.

The chain employs TRBV5-4 and TRBJ2-3, with D maybe TRBD2 (6 bases). CDR3 length equals 16 residues. Germline lookup yields CDR1 SGHNT and CDR2 YYREEE (reference sequence). V lost 7 bases, J lost 3 bases, and 21 bases lay in between. Here the CDR3 DNA reads TGTGCCAGCTCCACGGGGGACGTACGAGGGACAGATACGCAGTATTTT. This translates into CASSTGDVRGTDTQYF.

In its sample, this clone was seen once. The chain combines TRBV28 with TRBJ2-5; 9 bases are a match to TRBD1. With V trimmed by 7 bases and J by 4 bases, 16 bases remained unmatched. Looked up from germline, CDR1 is MDHEN and CDR2 is SYDVKM. The CDR3 extends over 17 amino acids. CDR3 loop: CASTPGGQGGERETQYF. Here the CDR3 DNA reads TGTGCCAGCACCCCTGGGGGACAGGGAGGGGAAAGAGAGACCCAGTACTTC.

The chain links TRBV4-1 to TRBJ2-1; 8 nucleotides line up with TRBD2. The CDR3 sequence is 17 residues long. Trimming at V came to 1 base and at J to 0 bases, leaving 5 bases not matched to a gene. CDR1 is MGHRA and CDR2 is YSYEKL in the germline V gene. The CDR3 region is CASSQAVAGISYNEQFF. Written as DNA, the CDR3 is TGCGCCAGCAGCCAAGCGGTAGCGGGGATCTCCTACAATGAGCAGTTCTTC.

J is TRBJ1-4 and V is TRBV5-6; D perhaps matches TRBD1 (6 bases). This CDR3 is built from 15 residues. V lost 4 bases and J 6 bases, leaving 16 bases between the germline ends. CDR1 SGHDT and CDR2 YYEEEE come from the germline V gene. The CDR3 loop reads CASSPAGARDEKLFF. Here the CDR3 DNA reads TGTGCCAGCAGCCCGGCGGGGGCAAGGGATGAAAAACTGTTTTTT. The entire variable domain, with the rest obtained from reference TRBV5-6 and TRBJ1-4, is as follows: DAGVTQSPTHLIKTRGQQVTLRCSPKSGHDTVSWYQQALGQGPQFIFQYYEEEERQRGNFPDRFSGHQFPNYSSELNVNALLLGDSALYLCASSPAGARDEKLFFGSGTQLSVL.

The CDR3 nucleotides are TGTGCCAGTACCCAAACGGACAGGCCCTATGGCTACACCTTC. Its translation: CASTQTDRPYGYTF. The rearrangement uses TRBV19 and TRBJ1-2; TRBD1 matches at 7 bases. V dropped 7 bases and J dropped 4; count of bases not matched to a gene: 9. CDR3 length: 14 amino acids. Per germline, CDR1 LNHDA and CDR2 SQIVND (reference sequence).

The rearrangement uses TRBV18 and TRBJ1-1, with D unresolved. Germline V gene sequence: CDR1 KGHSH, CDR2 LQKENI. V dropped 6 bases and J dropped 1 base, with 9 bases sitting between them. There are 13 residues in the CDR3. CDR3 in DNA: TGTGCCAGCTCCCTTGAGGGGAACACTGAAGCTTTCTTT. The encoded protein is CASSLEGNTEAFF.

This clone was seen more than once but under ten times. V gene TRBV30 combines with J gene TRBJ2-5; 8 bases agree with TRBD1. This CDR3 is 11 amino acids long. V dropped 5 bases and J dropped 4; count of bases not matched to a gene: 0. In germline, CDR1 is GTSNPN, CDR2 SVGIG (reference sequence). The CDR3 DNA follows: TGTGCCTGGGACAGGGGAGAGACCCAGTACTTC. Residues: CAWDRGETQYF.

This sequence joins TRBV4-1 and TRBJ1-6; the D gene is possibly TRBD1 (6 bases). From germline, CDR1 is MGHRA and CDR2 YSYEKL. Trimming shortened V by 6 bases and J by 7 bases, and 13 bases separated the two germline ends. The CDR3 consists of 14 residues. CDR3: CASRSGTRNSPLHF. The DNA for the CDR3 is TGCGCCAGCAGATCCGGGACAAGGAATTCACCCCTCCACTTT.

This clone was counted only a few times. The rearrangement joins TRBV19 to TRBJ2-1, with 8 nucleotides matching TRBD2. Trimming removed 4 bases from V and 8 bases from J; junction bases left unmatched: 10. The CDR3 extends over 15 amino acids. Germline V gene sequence: CDR1 LNHDA, CDR2 SQIVND (reference sequence). In DNA form, the CDR3 reads TGTGCCAGTAGTAGATCTCACGGGGGGGCGGATGAGCAGTTCTTC. Translated, it gives CASSRSHGGADEQFF.

The rearrangement joins TRBV11-1 to TRBJ1-6, with D tentatively TRBD1 (6 bases). The CDR3 has 15 residues. Germline-derived CDR1 and CDR2 are SGHAT and FQDESV (reference sequence). V was pared by 5 bases and J by 8 bases, with 16 bases between. The CDR3: CASSPQRGADSPLHF. CDR3 DNA sequence: TGTGCCAGCAGCCCCCAGCGGGGGGCAGATTCACCCCTCCACTTT.

The CDR3 loop reads CASSPRQGHQPQHF. The CDR3, as DNA: TGTGCCAGCAGTCCCCGACAGGGCCATCAGCCCCAGCATTTT. This sequence joins TRBV27 and TRBJ1-5, with TRBD1 matching over 7 bases. J lost 5 bases, V lost 5 bases, and 6 bases had no gene match. There are 14 residues in the CDR3. Looked up from germline, CDR1 is MNHEY and CDR2 is SMNVEV (reference sequence).

This chain uses TRBV20-1 with TRBJ1-5; possibly TRBD1 for D (5 bases). V gave up 3 bases and J gave up 0 bases, with 9 bases separating them. The germline V gene encodes CDR1 DFQATT and CDR2 SNEGSKA (reference sequence). This CDR3 spans 14 amino acids. The CDR3 sequence: CSASTGVSNQPQHF. Here the CDR3 DNA reads TGCAGTGCTAGTACAGGAGTTAGCAATCAGCCCCAGCATTTT.

V gene TRBV13 combines with J gene TRBJ1-2; TRBD1 is a possible D gene (5 bases). Germline assignment: CDR1 PRHDT and CDR2 FYEKMQ (reference sequence). Trimming cost V 5 bases and J 3 bases, with 10 bases left between them. This CDR3 is built from 13 residues. CDR3 region: CASSHDRDYGYTF. The CDR3 coding sequence is TGTGCCAGCAGCCATGACAGAGACTATGGCTACACCTTC.

The rearrangement joins TRBV28 to TRBJ2-3; the match to TRBD2 covers 8 bases. The length of the CDR3 is 16 residues. Trimming at V came to 9 bases and at J to 2 bases, leaving 13 bases not matched to a gene. Germline V lookup: CDR1 MDHEN, CDR2 SYDVKM. The CDR3 nucleotides read TGTGCCAGTCGCTCCTTAACTAGCGGTTACACAGATACGCAGTATTTT. Translating it yields CASRSLTSGYTDTQYF.

The rearrangement links TRBV28 to TRBJ1-1; the match to TRBD1 covers 10 bases. V shed 6 bases and J 5 bases; nucleotides not matched to a gene: 9. CDR1 and CDR2 from the germline V gene are MDHEN and SYDVKM. This CDR3 has 15 amino acids. The CDR3 reads CASSPTGTGVTEAFF. Written as DNA, the CDR3 is TGTGCCAGCAGCCCCACCGGGACAGGGGTAACTGAAGCTTTCTTT.